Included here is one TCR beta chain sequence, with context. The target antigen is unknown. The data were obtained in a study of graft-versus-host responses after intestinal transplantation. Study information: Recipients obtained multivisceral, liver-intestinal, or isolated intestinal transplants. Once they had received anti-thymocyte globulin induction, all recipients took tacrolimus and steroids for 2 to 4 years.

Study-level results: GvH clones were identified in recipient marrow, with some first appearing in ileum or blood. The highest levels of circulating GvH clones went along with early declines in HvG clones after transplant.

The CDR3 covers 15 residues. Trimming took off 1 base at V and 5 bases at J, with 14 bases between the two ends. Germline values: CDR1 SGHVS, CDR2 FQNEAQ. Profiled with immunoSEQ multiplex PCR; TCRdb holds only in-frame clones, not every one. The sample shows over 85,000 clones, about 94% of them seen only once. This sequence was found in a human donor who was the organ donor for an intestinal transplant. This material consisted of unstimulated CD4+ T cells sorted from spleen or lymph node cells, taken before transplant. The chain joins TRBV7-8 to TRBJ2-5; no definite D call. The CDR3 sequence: CASSLVFVGRETQYF. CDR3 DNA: TGTGCCAGCAGCTTAGTTTTCGTGGGTCGGGAGACCCAGTACTTC.